Below, 10 T cell receptor beta chains from the same sample are listed, as sequenced in a study of T cells in Graves' hyperthyroidism and ophthalmopathy. Amplified TCR beta CDR3 regions came from RNA transcripts. The HTBI primer set served for first-round RT-PCR of the TCR CDR3. TCRdb processed the multiplex PCR reads anew with MiXCR; each CDR3 protein has one entry. The profile shows approximately 740,000 distinct CDR3 sequences, about 14% of them singletons. Sequencing was performed on blood. Receptors originate from a woman in her late teens or twenties with Graves' hyperthyroidism.

This clonotype showed up many times. The chain links TRBV28 to TRBJ1-1, with a weak D call TRBD1 (5 bases). CDR3 length: 14 amino acids. Trimming took 8 bases from V and 3 from J, leaving 16 bases between them. In germline, CDR1 is MDHEN, CDR2 SYDVKM. The CDR3 reads CASFPGGWDTEAFF. The CDR3 DNA reads as TGTGCCAGCTTTCCCGGGGGATGGGACACTGAAGCTTTCTTT.

The V and J genes are TRBV30 and TRBJ1-4; no reliable D call. V was shortened by 5 bases and J by 4 bases, with 5 bases between the two germline ends. This CDR3 is built from 11 residues. The germline gives CDR1 GTSNPN, CDR2 SVGIG (reference sequence). DNA of the CDR3: TGTGCCTGGGCGGGTAATGAAAAACTGTTTTTT. Its protein product is CAWAGNEKLFF.

This clonotype was detected a few times. V is TRBV14 and J is TRBJ2-3, with TRBD2 matching 7 bases. The V and J ends lost 0 bases and 6 bases, in that order; junction bases with no gene match: 12. This CDR3 has 17 amino acids. Germline-derived CDR1 and CDR2 are SGHDN and FVKESK. CDR3 DNA sequence: TGTGCCAGCAGCCAAGATTGGTTCGCGGGAGTGATGGATACGCAGTATTTT. Protein sequence: CASSQDWFAGVMDTQYF.

The sample holds many counts of this clonotype. As DNA, the CDR3 is TGCAGTGCTAGAGTTTTCCAGGGGCGCCACGAGCAGTACTTC. Its protein is CSARVFQGRHEQYF. V usage is TRBV20-1 and J usage is TRBJ2-7; D perhaps matches TRBD1 (6 bases). This CDR3 is built from 14 residues. CDR1 DFQATT and CDR2 SNEGSKA come from the germline V gene (reference sequence). The ends were cut back, 1 base at V and 5 bases at J, with 15 bases in the middle.

This clonotype was seen ten or more times. V gene TRBV5-5 combines with J gene TRBJ1-1; TRBD1 agrees at 7 bases. Looked up from germline, CDR1 is SGHKS and CDR2 is YYEKEE (reference sequence). With V trimmed by 6 bases and J by 1 base, 6 bases remained unmatched. CDR3 size: 14 residues. CDR3 sequence: CASTAHRGNTEAFF. The CDR3 DNA follows: TGTGCCAGCACCGCTCACAGGGGGAACACTGAAGCTTTCTTT. Full variable domain (remainder filled in from reference TRBV5-5 and TRBJ1-1): DAGVTQSPTHLIKTRGQQVTLRCSPISGHKSVSWYQQVLGQGPQFIFQYYEKEERGRGNFPDRFSARQFPNYSSELNVNALLLGDSALYLCASTAHRGNTEAFFGQGTRLTVV.

There are a few counts of this clonotype. The chain carries TRBV7-2 and TRBJ2-7; 8 nucleotides match TRBD1. Germline-derived CDR1 and CDR2 are SGHTA and FQGNSA. J gave up 7 bases and V 5 bases, and 16 bases lay outside the gene matches. This CDR3 is built from 16 residues. The CDR3 loop reads CASSTRGRGSRGEQYF. CDR3 in DNA: TGTGCCAGCAGCACCAGGGGGCGCGGGTCCCGGGGAGAGCAGTACTTC.

V and J are TRBV11-3 and TRBJ2-1, with 9 bases lining up with TRBD1. V dropped 5 bases and J dropped 8; count of bases not matched to a gene: 13. There are 16 residues in the CDR3. Germline-derived CDR1 and CDR2 are SGHNT and YENEEA. The CDR3 DNA reads as TGTGCCAGCAGCCCCCACCGGGACAGGGAGTTGTATGAGCAGTTCTTC. Residues: CASSPHRDRELYEQFF.

This clonotype was detected a few times. The chain carries TRBV11-2 and TRBJ1-2; D ambiguous. This CDR3 has 14 residues. Germline loops: CDR1 SGHAT, CDR2 FQNNGV. Trimming shortened V by 5 bases and J by 3 bases, and 13 bases separated the two germline ends. CDR3 sequence reads: CASSLSTDDYGYTF. CDR3 sequence (DNA): TGTGCCAGCAGCCTATCGACGGACGACTATGGCTACACCTTC.

In this sample, this clonotype turned up many times. The rearrangement uses TRBV20-1 and TRBJ2-5; 16 nucleotides align to TRBD2. Unmatched junction bases numbered 7, after V lost 5 bases and J lost 4 bases. This CDR3 is built from 16 residues. Germline values: CDR1 DFQATT, CDR2 SNEGSKA (reference sequence). The CDR3 DNA reads as TGCAGTGCTTCCTCCGGGACTAGCGGGAGGGGAGAGACCCAGTACTTC. Translating it yields CSASSGTSGRGETQYF.

Many counts were recorded for this clonotype. The chain recombines TRBV3-1 with TRBJ2-3; 15 bases agree with TRBD2. The CDR3 is made up of 16 amino acids. The ends lost 3 bases at V and 3 bases at J; junction bases unmatched: 1. The germline V gene encodes CDR1 LGHDT and CDR2 YNNKEL (reference sequence). The CDR3 region has the DNA TGTGCCAGCAGCCAGGGACTAGCGGGAGGTACAGATACGCAGTATTTT. Protein sequence: CASSQGLAGGTDTQYF.